The following is a T cell receptor beta chain sequence with its context. The authors' processing: Cell counts per sample came from amplifying reference gene primers. Produced via immunoSEQ multiplex PCR; TCRdb's table is partial and in-frame only. The V and J calls and the clone size are those of that table, but D and trimming were determined from the DNA. The sample carries approximately 45,000 clones, 86% recorded once. Germline V gene lookup returns CDR1 MDHEN and CDR2 SYDVKM. The CDR3 has 18 amino acids. V shed 4 bases and J 6 bases; nucleotides not matched to a gene: 20. The source of the sample is a study of blood T cell repertoires in COVID-19. Study summary: The samples span acute and convalescent COVID-19 from the United States, Italy and Spain. T cells, B-cell-depleted T cells, or PBMCs supplied cDNA or gDNA.

This clonotype was obtained from a man aged 35-49 years with active COVID-19. The sequenced material came from peripheral blood. This chain uses TRBV28 with TRBJ2-7; TRBD2 matches 8 bases. This CDR3 is CASSSLITSGPKVGEQYF. The CDR3 DNA follows: TGTGCCAGCAGTTCCCTAATTACTAGCGGCCCTAAAGTTGGCGAGCAGTACTTC.